A selection of T cell receptor beta chains follows, all from one sample in a study of CD8+ T cells in alopecia areata. The repertoire was sequenced with immunoSEQ multiplex PCR; TCRdb's copy has only in-frame clones and lacks some. The sample lists 150,000 to 200,000 clones; less than 80% were seen once. Source: CD4+ T cells sorted from blood, taken at week 24, from a patient treated with tofacitinib. The receptors stem from a human donor with alopecia areata. The CDR3 runs from the conserved cysteine through the conserved F or W. D genes are given only for firm matches. Rows may omit the clone size; those that give it use once, few, many or a size class.

TRBJ2-7	NA	TRBV20-1	few	CSVTRAYEQYF	TGCAGTGTCACCAGGGCTTACGAGCAGTACTTC
TRBJ1-1	NA	TRBV4-1	NA	CASSQGPGRNTEAFF	TGCGCCAGCAGCCAAGGGCCCGGGAGGAACACTGAAGCTTTCTTT
TRBJ1-2	NA	TRBV6-1	NA	CASSEPAQPWGGYTF	TGTGCCAGCAGTGAACCCGCGCAGCCCTGGGGAGGCTACACCTTC
TRBJ1-1	TRBD1	TRBV30	NA	CAWSRIRQGLNTEAFF	TGTGCCTGGAGTCGGATTCGACAGGGCTTGAACACTGAAGCTTTCTTT
TRBJ1-6	NA	TRBV27	once	CASTPGFSLNSPLHF	TGTGCCAGCACACCGGGATTCTCTCTTAATTCACCCCTCCACTTT
TRBJ1-3	NA	TRBV11-2	NA	CASSFGGEDTIYF	TGTGCCAGCAGCTTCGGTGGGGAGGACACCATATATTTT
TRBJ2-5	NA	TRBV27	NA	CASRLRWTGTVETQYF	TGTGCCAGCAGATTGCGGTGGACCGGGACCGTGGAGACCCAGTACTTC
TRBJ2-3	TRBD2	TRBV7-3	NA	CASSLGLAGRDTQYF	TGTGCCAGCAGCTTAGGACTAGCGGGGAGAGATACGCAGTATTTT
TRBJ2-2	NA	TRBV29-1	NA	CSVGTLLGGELFF	TGCAGCGTTGGGACTCTCCTGGGCGGGGAGCTGTTTTTT
TRBJ1-4	NA	TRBV5-6	NA	CASSVEGKLFF	TGTGCCAGCTCTGTGGAGGGAAAACTGTTTTTT
TRBJ1-2	NA	TRBV10-3	NA	CAISEPGTRTGF	TGTGCCATCAGTGAACCAGGAACACGAACAGGCTTC
TRBJ2-7	NA	TRBV25-1	NA	CASTSSGQSEQYF	TGTGCCAGCACCAGCTCGGGGCAGTCCGAGCAGTACTTC
TRBJ2-3	NA	TRBV29-1	once	CSAPPAEVGTQYF	TGCAGCGCCCCCCCAGCCGAGGTTGGTACGCAGTATTTT
TRBJ1-2	TRBD1	TRBV2	few	CASREQGAGGYTF	TGTGCCAGCAGAGAACAGGGGGCTGGTGGCTACACCTTC
TRBJ2-5	NA	TRBV5-1	NA	CASSERQTQETQYF	TGCGCCAGCAGCGAACGACAGACCCAAGAGACCCAGTACTTC
TRBJ1-1	NA	TRBV20-1	few	CSATENTEAFF	TGCAGTGCTACAGAGAACACTGAAGCTTTCTTT
TRBJ1-2	NA	TRBV7-9	NA	CASSLDSYGYTF	TGTGCCAGCAGCTTGGACAGCTATGGCTACACCTTC
TRBJ1-5	NA	TRBV28	few	CASSLYGANGPQHF	TGTGCCAGCAGTTTATACGGGGCAAATGGGCCCCAGCATTTT
TRBJ1-1	NA	TRBV5-1	NA	CASSSARDTEAFF	TGCGCCAGCAGCTCGGCTAGAGACACTGAAGCTTTCTTT
TRBJ2-3	TRBD2	TRBV4-1	NA	CASSRSSGGTDTQYF	TGCGCCAGCAGCCGATCTAGCGGGGGCACAGATACGCAGTATTTT
TRBJ1-5	NA	TRBV2	NA	CASSSGISNQPQHF	TGTGCCAGCAGTAGTGGTATTAGCAATCAGCCCCAGCATTTT
TRBJ2-3	NA	TRBV29-1	few	CSVGGGEDTQYF	TGCAGCGTAGGGGGGGGCGAAGATACGCAGTATTTT
TRBJ2-5	NA	TRBV5-4	NA	CASSSRGPETQYF	TGTGCCAGCAGCTCGAGGGGTCCAGAGACCCAGTACTTC
TRBJ1-2	TRBD1	TRBV30	NA	CAWSDLTGANYGYTF	TGTGCCTGGAGCGACCTGACAGGGGCTAACTATGGCTACACCTTC
TRBJ1-1	NA	TRBV30	NA	CAWSVGGVRTEAFF	TGTGCCTGGAGTGTGGGGGGAGTTAGGACTGAAGCTTTCTTT
TRBJ2-1	TRBD2	TRBV30	NA	CACTGTSRNEQFF	TGTGCCTGCACCGGGACTAGCCGGAATGAGCAGTTCTTC
TRBJ1-6	NA	TRBV19	few	CASRRVTENSPLHF	TGTGCCAGTAGGAGAGTCACAGAAAATTCACCCCTCCACTTT
TRBJ1-2	NA	TRBV30	NA	CAWTGNYGYTF	TGTGCCTGGACAGGGAACTATGGCTACACCTTC
TRBJ2-1	NA	TRBV15	NA	CATQIEGGVGEQFF	TGTGCCACCCAAATTGAGGGCGGGGTGGGTGAGCAGTTCTTC
TRBJ1-1	NA	TRBV2	NA	CASRFGPNTEAFF	TGTGCCAGCAGATTCGGGCCGAACACTGAAGCTTTCTTT
TRBJ1-2	NA	TRBV15	NA	CATSRESGGGYTF	TGTGCCACCAGCAGAGAGTCCGGCGGTGGCTACACCTTC
TRBJ2-5	TRBD1	TRBV5-6	NA	CASSSGDRQETQYF	TGTGCCAGCAGCTCAGGGGACAGGCAAGAGACCCAGTACTTC
TRBJ1-2	TRBD1	TRBV19	few	CASSIPGGNYGYTF	TGTGCCAGTAGTATCCCAGGGGGGAACTATGGCTACACCTTC
TRBJ1-6	TRBD1	TRBV14	NA	CASSQTGFVNSPLHF	TGTGCCAGCAGCCAGACAGGGTTCGTCAATTCACCCCTCCACTTT
TRBJ1-2	NA	TRBV7-6	few	CASSLEDKSYGYTF	TGTGCCAGCAGCCTCGAAGACAAGTCCTATGGCTACACCTTC
TRBJ2-5	TRBD1	TRBV18	few	CASSRTGGFQETQYF	TGTGCCAGCTCAAGGACAGGGGGCTTCCAAGAGACCCAGTACTTC
TRBJ2-7	TRBD1	TRBV7-9	NA	CASSLGTAAVEQYF	TGTGCCAGCAGCTTGGGGACAGCCGCGGTCGAGCAGTACTTC
TRBJ2-5	TRBD2	TRBV30	NA	CAWNRGGLEETQYF	TGTGCCTGGAACCGGGGGGGCCTCGAAGAGACCCAGTACTTC
TRBJ2-3	TRBD2	TRBV13	NA	CASRLLAGVTDTQYF	TGTGCCAGCAGGCTACTAGCGGGGGTCACAGATACGCAGTATTTT
TRBJ2-1	TRBD2	TRBV15	once	CATSRDPAGAYNEQFF	TGTGCCACCAGCAGAGACCCGGCGGGGGCCTACAATGAGCAGTTCTTC
TRBJ1-2	NA	TRBV7-2	NA	CASSLGSPGGIGYTF	TGTGCCAGCAGCTTAGGCAGCCCGGGTGGGATTGGCTACACCTTC
TRBJ1-6	TRBD1	TRBV10-3	few	CAIRTGVNSPLHF	TGTGCCATCAGAACAGGGGTAAATTCACCCCTCCACTTT
TRBJ2-5	NA	TRBV4-1	NA	CASSQEGAVKETQYF	TGCGCCAGCAGCCAAGAAGGGGCAGTTAAAGAGACCCAGTACTTC
TRBJ2-7	NA	TRBV11-3	NA	CASSLDRHEQYF	TGTGCCAGCAGCTTAGACCGACACGAGCAGTACTTC
TRBJ1-5	TRBD1	TRBV29-1	NA	CSVEGGQGADQPQHF	TGCAGCGTTGAAGGGGGACAGGGGGCAGATCAGCCCCAGCATTTT
TRBJ2-2	NA	TRBV30	NA	CAWSLKRHRGWGELFF	TGTGCCTGGAGTCTAAAAAGACATAGGGGCTGGGGGGAGCTGTTTTTT